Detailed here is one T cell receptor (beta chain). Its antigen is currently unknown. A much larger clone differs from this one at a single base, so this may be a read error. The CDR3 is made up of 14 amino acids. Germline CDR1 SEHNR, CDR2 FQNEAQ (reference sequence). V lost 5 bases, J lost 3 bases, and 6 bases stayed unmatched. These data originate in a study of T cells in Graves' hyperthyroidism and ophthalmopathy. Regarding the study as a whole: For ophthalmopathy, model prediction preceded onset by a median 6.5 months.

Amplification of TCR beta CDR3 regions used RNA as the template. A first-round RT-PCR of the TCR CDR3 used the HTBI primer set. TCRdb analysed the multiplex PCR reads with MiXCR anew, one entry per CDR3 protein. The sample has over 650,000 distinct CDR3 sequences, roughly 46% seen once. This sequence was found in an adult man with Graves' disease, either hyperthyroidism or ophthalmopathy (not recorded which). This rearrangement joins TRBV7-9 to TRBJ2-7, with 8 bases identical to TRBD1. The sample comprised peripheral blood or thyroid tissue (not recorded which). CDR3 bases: TGTGCCAGCAGCCGGACAGGGTCCAACTACGAGCAGTACTTC. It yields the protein CASSRTGSNYEQYF.